One and the same sample provided the 20 T cell receptor delta chains below, sequenced in a study of γδ T cells in repeated Plasmodium falciparum infection. TCRdb re-called the multiplex PCR reads through CATT. The sample carries 50,000 or so delta-chain clones, 1.6% recorded once. Vgamma9/Vdelta2+ and Vdelta2-negative gammadelta T cells were flow-sorted from PBMC for bulk sequencing. Material: gamma-delta T cells from blood. The receptor source for this set is a pool of human donors (malaria-infected and uninfected, not separated).

As for this clone: TCRdb lists the protein of a much larger clone for this DNA, which differs at residue 8, so this is likely a read error; the protein given here is translated from the DNA itself. The chain joins TRDV1 to TRDJ1; D uncertain. TCRdb offers no J gene call, so here the DNA was matched to germline to obtain one. The germline V gene has CDR1 TSWWSYY and CDR2 QGS. The CDR3 is 22 amino acids. V was pared by 5 bases and J by 0 bases, with 34 bases between. The CDR3, as DNA: TGTGCTCTTGGGAAATCCCCTCCGGTGGGACCGAATAAGACTAAGTACACCGATAAACTCATCTTT. Its translation is CALGKSPPVGPNKTKYTDKLIF.

Concerning this clone: A read error is likely here: a far larger clone is one base away. The identical CDR3 is also encoded by other nucleotide sequences in the sample. V is TRDV1 and J is TRDJ1, with TRDD3 matching over 9 bases. TCRdb gives no J gene; it was assigned here by matching the DNA to germline. This CDR3 contains 15 residues. Trimming took 5 bases from V and 5 from J; bases not matched to a gene: 9. The germline gives CDR1 TSWWSYY, CDR2 QGS. The CDR3 DNA reads TGTGCTCTTGGGACCGCCGCGGGGGATACTGATAAACTCATCTTT. Residues: CALGTAAGDTDKLIF.

Of note for this clone: TCRdb's listed protein matches a much larger clone and diverges from this DNA's translation at residue 9, likely through a read error; the protein shown comes from the DNA. The chain joins TRDV1 to TRDJ1; no firm D call. As TCRdb names no J gene, one was assigned here on the basis of a DNA match to germline. CDR1 and CDR2 (germline): TSWWSYY, QGS. There are 13 residues in the CDR3. V lost 0 bases and J lost 10, with 12 bases in between. CDR3 region: CALGELWTTRLIF. The CDR3 DNA reads TGTGCTCTTGGGGAACTATGGACCACCAGACTCATCTTT.

Details on this clone: TCRdb records a much larger clone's protein for this DNA, with a difference at residue 11 that likely arises from a read error; the protein given is the translation of the DNA. This sequence joins TRDV1 and TRDJ1; 11 bases are shared with TRDD3. From germline, CDR1 is TSWWSYY and CDR2 QGS. The V and J ends lost 4 bases and 0 bases, in that order; junction bases with no gene match: 19. The CDR3 is made up of 21 amino acids. CDR3 amino acids: CALGVPNWGISSVGYTDKLIF. The CDR3 coding sequence is TGTGCTCTTGGGGTCCCTAACTGGGGGATATCCTCCGTCGGGTACACCGATAAACTCATCTTT.

This clone came up a few times. TCRdb pairs this DNA with a much larger clone's protein that differs at residue 11, likely a read error; the protein shown was translated from the DNA. This rearrangement joins TRDV2 to TRDJ1; 11 bases map to TRDD3. Here the J gene was assigned by germline matching of the DNA, as TCRdb has none. The V and J ends lost 3 bases and 10 bases, in that order; junction bases with no gene match: 12. The CDR3 has 15 residues. In germline, CDR1 is GEAIGNYY, CDR2 EKD. The CDR3 loop reads CACDPLGDSPIRLIF. The CDR3 DNA sequence: TGTGCCTGTGACCCACTGGGGGATAGTCCCATCCGACTCATCTTT.

This clone was counted between two and nine times. The TCRdb protein, from a much larger clone, departs from this DNA's translation at residue 16, likely by read error; the protein shown derives from the DNA. The V segment is TRDV2, and no J call was made; TRDD3, the table's D call, was not compared with the DNA. Germline V lookup: CDR1 GEAIGNYY, CDR2 EKD. CDR3 size: 17 residues. The CDR3 nucleotides are TGTGCCTGTGACACCCTGGGGGATAGGAACCTCACCGATAAACTCACCTTT. This sequence encodes CACDTLGDRNLTDKLTF.

This clone was counted many times. The chain uses TRDV1 and TRDJ1, with 10 nucleotides matching TRDD3. The J gene is absent in TCRdb and was assigned here via DNA matching to germline. In germline, CDR1 is TSWWSYY, CDR2 QGS. V lost 5 bases to trimming and J lost 0 bases; unmatched junction nucleotides: 12. This CDR3 has 18 amino acids. The CDR3 nucleotides are TGTGCTCTTGGGTTACGCACCTGGGGGGATACGTACACCGATAAACTCATCTTT. Translation: CALGLRTWGDTYTDKLIF.

This clone was seen a handful of times. The translation of this DNA and the TCRdb protein of a much larger clone differ at residue 15, probably owing to a read error; the protein shown here is translated from the DNA. This chain uses TRDV1 with TRDJ1; D remains unclear. Germline CDR1 TSWWSYY, CDR2 QGS. The CDR3 has 16 residues. In nucleotides, the CDR3 is TGTGCTCTTGGAAAGTTCTTCGTCTCGTACACCGATAAACTCACCTTT. Translating gives CALGKFFVSYTDKLTF.

This clone was counted many times. The V gene is TRDV1, the J gene TRDJ2; 7 bases map to TRDD3. Because TCRdb records no J gene, it was assigned here through a match of the DNA to germline. The germline CDR1 and CDR2 sequences are TSWWSYY and QGS. V trimming: 3 bases; J trimming: 6 bases; junction bases outside the gene matches: 4. The CDR3 is made up of 14 amino acids. The CDR3 sequence: CALGDYWGPAQLFF. The CDR3 DNA is TGTGCTCTTGGGGACTACTGGGGCCCAGCACAACTCTTCTTT.

In regard to this clone: The protein TCRdb lists belongs to a much larger clone and differs from this DNA's translation at residue 9, which points to a read error; the protein shown is made from the DNA. V and J are TRDV1 and TRDJ1, with 8 bases that match TRDD3. Since TCRdb gives no J gene, matching the DNA to germline was used here to assign it. Germline trimming cut 9 bases from V and 0 bases from J; bases unmatched to any gene: 15. Per the germline V gene, CDR1 is TSWWSYY and CDR2 is QGS. This CDR3 has 17 amino acids. The CDR3 coding sequence is TGTGCTCTCTACCTGGGGGACCCAAGCCACTACACCGATAAACTCATCTTT. Protein sequence: CALYLGDPSHYTDKLIF.

This clone was found a few times. It differs at one base from a far larger clone, so likely a read error. Different DNA sequences within this sample yield the same CDR3. The chain employs TRDV1 and TRDJ3, with D unresolved. Per the germline V gene, CDR1 is TSWWSYY and CDR2 is QGS. CDR3 length: 19 amino acids. Trimming took 3 bases from V and 1 from J, leaving 16 bases between them. The CDR3 DNA reads TGTGCTCTTGGGGACCGAAGTGGTGGCCATTCCTGGGACACCCGACAGATGTTTTTC. Encoded protein: CALGDRSGGHSWDTRQMFF.

This clone was seen a handful of times. A read error likely explains why the TCRdb protein, taken from a much larger clone, differs from this DNA's translation at residue 9; the protein shown is translated from the DNA. The chain links TRDV2 to TRDJ1; TRDD3 matches 10 bases. CDR1 and CDR2 from the germline V gene are GEAIGNYY and EKD. The V segment lost 0 bases and the J segment 3 bases; nucleotides outside the gene matches: 21. The CDR3 covers 21 residues. CDR3 amino acids: CACDTGWFKQLGDSVADKLIF. In DNA form, the CDR3 reads TGTGCCTGTGACACCGGCTGGTTCAAACAGCTGGGGGATAGCGTGGCCGATAAACTCATCTTT.

This clone showed up just a few times. The protein in TCRdb stems from a much larger clone and differs at residue 15 from this DNA's translation, likely a read error; here the protein is translated from the DNA. The CDR3 reads CACDTPPLGDTLLLRDTRQMFF. CDR3 coding DNA: TGTGCCTGTGACACCCCTCCACTGGGGGATACGTTACTTCTCCGGGACACCCGACAGATGTTTTTC. The chain links TRDV2 to TRDJ3; 13 bases line up with TRDD3. No J gene was available from TCRdb, and it was assigned here by a germline match of the DNA. This CDR3 has 22 amino acids. CDR1 and CDR2 from the germline V gene are GEAIGNYY and EKD. After removal of 0 bases from V and 5 bases from J, the junction contained 15 bases not matched to a gene.

This clone was picked up a small number of times. The protein TCRdb lists belongs to a much larger clone and differs from this DNA's translation at residue 11, which points to a read error; the protein shown is made from the DNA. The rearrangement uses TRDV1 and TRDJ1; D is ambiguous. Germline values: CDR1 TSWWSYY, CDR2 QGS. The CDR3 totals 15 residues. The CDR3 loop is CALGDNPPGTGKLIF. CDR3 nucleotide sequence: TGTGCTCTTGGGGATAACCCCCCCGGGACCGGTAAACTCATCTTT.

With regard to this clone: The protein recorded in TCRdb matches a much larger clone and deviates from this DNA's translation at residue 11, suggesting a read error; the protein here is obtained by translating the DNA. This chain joins TRDV1 and TRDJ1, with D maybe TRDD3 (6 bases). The CDR3 runs 12 residues. Germline CDR1 is TSWWSYY and CDR2 is QGS. In DNA form, the CDR3 reads TGTGCTCTTTTTTCCTCCCGGGATAAACTCACCTTT. As protein: CALFSSRDKLTF.

The table lists this clone with many counts. TCRdb pairs this DNA with a much larger clone's protein that differs at residue 9, likely a read error; the protein shown was translated from the DNA. The chain carries TRDV1 and TRDJ1; TRDD3 agrees at 13 bases. The CDR3 consists of 20 residues. The J segment lost 3 bases and the V segment lost 2 bases, leaving 15 bases of the junction unmatched. Germline V CDR1 and CDR2: TSWWSYY, QGS. CDR3: CALGEVTLSYWGIRPDKLIF. CDR3 nucleotide sequence: TGTGCTCTTGGGGAAGTCACCCTTTCGTACTGGGGGATACGCCCCGATAAACTCATCTTT.

In regard to this clone: Only one base separates this from a far larger clonotype, so it likely reflects a read error. Different DNA sequences within this sample yield the same CDR3. The chain joins TRDV1 to TRDJ1, with D possibly being TRDD3 (6 bases). TCRdb lists no J gene, so it was determined here by aligning the DNA to germline. The germline V gene has CDR1 TSWWSYY and CDR2 QGS. This CDR3 spans 20 amino acids. The CDR3 spells CALGGPVLGWGKWCTDKLIF. The DNA of the CDR3 is TGTGCCCTTGGGGGGCCTGTCCTTGGCTGGGGAAAATGGTGCACCGATAAACTCATCTTT.

As concerns this clone: This DNA's translation differs at residue 4 from TCRdb's protein, which comes from a much larger clone; a read error is likely, and the protein shown is translated from the DNA. Other nucleotide sequences in the sample specify the same CDR3. The V gene is TRDV1, the J gene TRDJ1, with D possibly TRDD2 on 6 matching bases. There are 19 residues in the CDR3. In germline, CDR1 is TSWWSYY, CDR2 QGS. CDR3 sequence (DNA): TGTGCTCTTTGGGAACGCGGCCTTCCCGGGGGGCTCGCTACCGATAAACTCATCTTT. This gives the protein CALWERGLPGGLATDKLIF.

This clone has only a few counts. TCRdb pairs this DNA with a much larger clone's protein that differs at residue 12, likely a read error; the protein shown was translated from the DNA. This rearrangement joins TRDV1 to TRDJ1, with TRDD2 as a possible D gene (6 bases). No J gene is reported in TCRdb; it was inferred here by comparing the DNA with germline. This CDR3 is built from 18 residues. V was cut by 2 bases and J by 1 base, with 20 bases left in between. Looked up from germline, CDR1 is TSWWSYY and CDR2 is QGS. The CDR3 sequence: CALGEYVLPSPSTDKLIF. The CDR3 bases are TGTGCTCTTGGGGAATACGTCCTACCCTCTCCTAGCACCGATAAACTCATCTTT.

This clone was detected ten times or more. The V gene is TRDV2, the J gene TRDJ1, with 10 positions matching TRDD3. Germline V gene sequence: CDR1 GEAIGNYY, CDR2 EKD. The CDR3 consists of 17 residues. J was trimmed by 0 bases and V by 0 bases; bases with no gene match: 6. This chain's CDR3 is CACDTGTGGWDTDKLIF. CDR3 nucleotides: TGTGCCTGTGACACCGGTACTGGGGGATGGGACACCGATAAACTCATCTTT.